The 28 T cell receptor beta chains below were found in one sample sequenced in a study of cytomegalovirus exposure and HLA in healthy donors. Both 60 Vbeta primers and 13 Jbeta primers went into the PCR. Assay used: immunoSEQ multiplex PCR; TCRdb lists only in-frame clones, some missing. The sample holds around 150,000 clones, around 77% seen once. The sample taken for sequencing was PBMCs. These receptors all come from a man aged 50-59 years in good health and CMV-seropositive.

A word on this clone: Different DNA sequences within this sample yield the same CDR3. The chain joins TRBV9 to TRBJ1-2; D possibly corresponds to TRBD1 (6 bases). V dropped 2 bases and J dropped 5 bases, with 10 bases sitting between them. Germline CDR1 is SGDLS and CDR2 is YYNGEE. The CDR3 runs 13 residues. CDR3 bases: TGTGCCAGCAGCGTCGACAGGTCTTATGGCTACACCTTC. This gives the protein CASSVDRSYGYTF. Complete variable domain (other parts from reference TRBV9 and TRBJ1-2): DSGVTQTPKHLITATGQRVTLRCSPRSGDLSVYWYQQSLDQGLQFLIQYYNGEERAKGNILERFSAQQFPDLHSELNLSSLELGDSALYFCASSVDRSYGYTFGSGTRLTVV.

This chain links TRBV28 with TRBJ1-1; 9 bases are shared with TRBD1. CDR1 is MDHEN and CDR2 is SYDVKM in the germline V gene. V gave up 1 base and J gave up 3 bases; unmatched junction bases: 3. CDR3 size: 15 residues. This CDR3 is CASSLLGQGYTEAFF. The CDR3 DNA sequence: TGTGCCAGCAGTTTATTAGGACAGGGGTACACTGAAGCTTTCTTT.

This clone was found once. The CDR3 loop reads CASNGPGSKGNIQYF. The CDR3 DNA reads as TGTGCCAGCAATGGGCCGGGGTCCAAGGGAAACATTCAGTACTTC. V and J are TRBV28 and TRBJ2-4; maybe TRBD2 (5 bases). Trimming stripped 7 bases from V and 6 bases from J, with 19 bases between. Looked up from germline, CDR1 is MDHEN and CDR2 is SYDVKM. The CDR3 consists of 15 residues.

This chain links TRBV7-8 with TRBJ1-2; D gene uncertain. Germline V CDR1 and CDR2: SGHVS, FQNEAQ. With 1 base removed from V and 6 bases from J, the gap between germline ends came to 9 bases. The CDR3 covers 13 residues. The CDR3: CASSLVGSNGYTF. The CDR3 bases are TGTGCCAGCAGCTTAGTCGGGTCTAATGGCTACACCTTC.

CDR3 region: CASSRDRGSGELFF. For the CDR3, the DNA is TGTGCCAGCAGCCGGGACAGGGGCTCCGGGGAGCTGTTTTTT. This chain joins TRBV7-6 and TRBJ2-2, with TRBD1 matching over 10 bases. From germline, CDR1 is SGHVS and CDR2 FNYEAQ. CDR3 length equals 14 residues. V shed 5 bases, J shed 6 bases, and the junction held 3 bases outside the gene matches.

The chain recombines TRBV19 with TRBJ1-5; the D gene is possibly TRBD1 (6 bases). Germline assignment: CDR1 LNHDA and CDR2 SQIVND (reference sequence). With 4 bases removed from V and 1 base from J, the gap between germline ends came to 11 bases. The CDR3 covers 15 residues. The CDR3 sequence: CASSTHRESNQPQHF. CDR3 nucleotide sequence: TGTGCCAGTAGTACTCACAGGGAGAGCAATCAGCCCCAGCATTTT. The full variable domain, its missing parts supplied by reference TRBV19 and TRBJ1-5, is DGGITQSPKYLFRKEGQNVTLSCEQNLNHDAMYWYRQDPGQGLRLIYYSQIVNDFQKGDIAEGYSVSREKKESFPLTVTSAQKNPTAFYLCASSTHRESNQPQHFGDGTRLSIL.

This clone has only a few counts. CDR3 amino acids: CASSLYPGQLYNQPQHF. CDR3 bases: TGTGCCAGCAGCTTGTATCCGGGACAACTGTACAATCAGCCCCAGCATTTT. The chain employs TRBV5-6 and TRBJ1-5; weak D call: TRBD1 (6 bases). The ends were cut back, 1 base at V and 3 bases at J, with 17 bases in the middle. Germline CDR1 SGHDT, CDR2 YYEEEE. The CDR3 totals 17 residues.

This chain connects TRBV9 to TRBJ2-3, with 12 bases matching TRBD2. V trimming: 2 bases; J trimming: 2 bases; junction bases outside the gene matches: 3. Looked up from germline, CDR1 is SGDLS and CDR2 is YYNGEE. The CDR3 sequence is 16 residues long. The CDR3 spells CASSVGTSGPTDTQYF. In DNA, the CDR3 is TGTGCCAGCAGCGTTGGGACTAGCGGGCCCACAGATACGCAGTATTTT. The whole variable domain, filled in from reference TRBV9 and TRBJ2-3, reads DSGVTQTPKHLITATGQRVTLRCSPRSGDLSVYWYQQSLDQGLQFLIQYYNGEERAKGNILERFSAQQFPDLHSELNLSSLELGDSALYFCASSVGTSGPTDTQYFGPGTRLTVL.

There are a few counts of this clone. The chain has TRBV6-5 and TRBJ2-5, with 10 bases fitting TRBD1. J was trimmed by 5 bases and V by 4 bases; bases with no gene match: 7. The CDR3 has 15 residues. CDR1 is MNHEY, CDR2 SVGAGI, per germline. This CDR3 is CASSSTRTGGETQYF. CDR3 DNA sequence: TGTGCCAGCAGTTCTACTAGGACAGGGGGTGAGACCCAGTACTTC.

CDR3 bases: TGCGCCAGCAGCTTGTCGCAGGGGACAGACGAGCAGTACTTC. Amino acid sequence: CASSLSQGTDEQYF. The chain has TRBV5-1 and TRBJ2-7, with 7 bases lining up with TRBD1. Germline trimming cut 1 base from V and 5 bases from J; bases unmatched to any gene: 6. CDR3 length equals 14 residues. Germline loops: CDR1 SGHRS, CDR2 YFSETQ.

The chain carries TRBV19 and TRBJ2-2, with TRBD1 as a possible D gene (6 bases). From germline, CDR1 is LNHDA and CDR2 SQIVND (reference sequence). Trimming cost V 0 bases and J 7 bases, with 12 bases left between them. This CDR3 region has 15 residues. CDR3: CASSIEKQGNGELFF. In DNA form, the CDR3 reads TGTGCCAGTAGTATAGAGAAACAGGGAAACGGGGAGCTGTTTTTT.

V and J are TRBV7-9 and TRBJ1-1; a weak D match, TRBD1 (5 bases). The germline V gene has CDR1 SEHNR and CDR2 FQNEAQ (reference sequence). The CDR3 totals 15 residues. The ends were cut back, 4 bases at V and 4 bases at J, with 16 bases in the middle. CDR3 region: CASSSPRRGGTEAFF. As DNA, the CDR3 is TGTGCCAGCAGCTCCCCCAGGAGGGGTGGCACTGAAGCTTTCTTT.

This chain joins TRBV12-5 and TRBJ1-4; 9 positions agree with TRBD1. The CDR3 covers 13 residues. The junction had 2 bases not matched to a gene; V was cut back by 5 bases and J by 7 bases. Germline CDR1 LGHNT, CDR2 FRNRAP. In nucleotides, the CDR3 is TGTGCTAGTGGTCCACAGGGGGCTGAAAAACTGTTTTTT. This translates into CASGPQGAEKLFF.

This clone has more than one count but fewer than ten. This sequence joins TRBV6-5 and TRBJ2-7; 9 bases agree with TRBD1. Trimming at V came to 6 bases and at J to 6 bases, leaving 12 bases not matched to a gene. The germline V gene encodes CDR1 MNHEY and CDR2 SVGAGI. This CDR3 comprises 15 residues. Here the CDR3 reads CASREPGQGPLEQYF. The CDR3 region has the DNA TGTGCCAGCAGGGAACCGGGACAGGGTCCCCTCGAGCAGTACTTC.

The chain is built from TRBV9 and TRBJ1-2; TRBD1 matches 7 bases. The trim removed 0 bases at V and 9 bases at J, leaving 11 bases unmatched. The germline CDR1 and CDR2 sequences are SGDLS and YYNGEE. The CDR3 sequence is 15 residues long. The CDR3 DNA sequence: TGTGCCAGCAGCGTAGCTCAGGGGGGAAGAGGGAGCTACACCTTC. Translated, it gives CASSVAQGGRGSYTF.

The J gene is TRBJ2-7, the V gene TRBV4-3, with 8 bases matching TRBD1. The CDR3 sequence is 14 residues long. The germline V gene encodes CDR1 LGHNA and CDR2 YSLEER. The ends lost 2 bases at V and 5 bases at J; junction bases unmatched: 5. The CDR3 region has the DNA TGCGCCAGCAGCCAACGGGACAGGAGAAACGAGCAGTACTTC. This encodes CASSQRDRRNEQYF.

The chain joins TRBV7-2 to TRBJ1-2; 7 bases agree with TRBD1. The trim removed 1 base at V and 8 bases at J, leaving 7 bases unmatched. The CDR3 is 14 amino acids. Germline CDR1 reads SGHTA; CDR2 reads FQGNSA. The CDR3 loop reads CASSLDFSGGGYTF. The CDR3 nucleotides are TGTGCCAGCAGCTTAGATTTTTCAGGGGGAGGCTACACCTTC. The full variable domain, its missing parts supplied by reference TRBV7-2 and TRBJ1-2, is GAGVSQSPSNKVTEKGKDVELRCDPISGHTALYWYRQSLGQGLEFLIYFQGNSAPDKSGLPSDRFSAERTGGSVSTLTIQRTQQEDSAVYLCASSLDFSGGGYTFGSGTRLTVV.

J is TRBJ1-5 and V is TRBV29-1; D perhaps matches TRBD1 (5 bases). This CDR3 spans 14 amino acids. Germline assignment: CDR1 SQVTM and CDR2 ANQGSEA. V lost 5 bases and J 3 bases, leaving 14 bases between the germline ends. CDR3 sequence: CSVSGGRVNQPQHF. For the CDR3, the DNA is TGCAGCGTTTCTGGGGGGAGGGTCAATCAGCCCCAGCATTTT.

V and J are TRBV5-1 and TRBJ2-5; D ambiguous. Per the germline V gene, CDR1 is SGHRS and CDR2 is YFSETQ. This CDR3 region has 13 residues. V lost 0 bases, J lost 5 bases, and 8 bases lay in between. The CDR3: CASSLGHIETQYF. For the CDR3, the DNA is TGCGCCAGCAGCTTGGGGCACATCGAGACCCAGTACTTC.

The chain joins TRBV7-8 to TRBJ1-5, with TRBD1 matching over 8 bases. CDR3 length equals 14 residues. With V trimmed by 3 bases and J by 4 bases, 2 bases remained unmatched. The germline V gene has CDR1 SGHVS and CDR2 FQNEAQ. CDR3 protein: CASSFDRGNQPQHF. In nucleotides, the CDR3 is TGTGCCAGCAGCTTTGACAGGGGTAATCAGCCCCAGCATTTT.

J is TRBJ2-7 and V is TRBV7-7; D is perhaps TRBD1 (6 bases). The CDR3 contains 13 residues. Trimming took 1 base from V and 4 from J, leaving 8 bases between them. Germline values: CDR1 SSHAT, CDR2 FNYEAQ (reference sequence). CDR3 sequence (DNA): TGTGCCAGCAGCTTAGGAACAGGGTACGAGCAGTACTTC. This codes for CASSLGTGYEQYF.

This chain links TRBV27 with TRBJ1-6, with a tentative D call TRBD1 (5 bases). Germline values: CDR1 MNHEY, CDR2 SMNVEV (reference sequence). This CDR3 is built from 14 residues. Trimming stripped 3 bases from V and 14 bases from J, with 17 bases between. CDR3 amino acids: CASSFWGGVEALHF. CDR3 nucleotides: TGTGCCAGCAGTTTTTGGGGAGGGGTCGAGGCCCTCCACTTT.

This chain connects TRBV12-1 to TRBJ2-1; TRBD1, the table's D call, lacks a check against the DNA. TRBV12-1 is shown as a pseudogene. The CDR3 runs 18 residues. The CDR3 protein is CASSSPDRGLLSYNEQFF. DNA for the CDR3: TGTGCCAGCAGCTCCCCGGACAGGGGCCTTTTATCCTACAATGAGCAGTTCTTC.

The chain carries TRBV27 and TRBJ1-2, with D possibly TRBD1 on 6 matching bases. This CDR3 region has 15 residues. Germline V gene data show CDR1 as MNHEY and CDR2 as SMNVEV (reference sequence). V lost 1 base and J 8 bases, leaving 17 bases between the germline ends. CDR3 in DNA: TGTGCCAGCAGTTTATGGGGGACACTTGCGGAAGGCTACACCTTC. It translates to CASSLWGTLAEGYTF.

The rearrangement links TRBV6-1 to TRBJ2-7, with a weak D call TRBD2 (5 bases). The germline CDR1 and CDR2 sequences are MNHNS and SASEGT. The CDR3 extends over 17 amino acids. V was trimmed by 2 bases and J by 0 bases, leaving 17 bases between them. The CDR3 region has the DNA TGTGCCAGCAGTGAATTCGGTATTGCGGGCTCCTCCTACGAGCAGTACTTC. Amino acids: CASSEFGIAGSSYEQYF.

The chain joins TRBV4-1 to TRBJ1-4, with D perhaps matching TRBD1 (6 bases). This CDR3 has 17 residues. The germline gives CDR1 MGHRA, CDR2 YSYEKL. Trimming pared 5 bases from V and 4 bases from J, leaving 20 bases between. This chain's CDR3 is CASSYRATIGVNEKLFF. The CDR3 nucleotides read TGCGCCAGCAGCTACAGGGCGACGATTGGGGTTAATGAAAAACTGTTTTTT.

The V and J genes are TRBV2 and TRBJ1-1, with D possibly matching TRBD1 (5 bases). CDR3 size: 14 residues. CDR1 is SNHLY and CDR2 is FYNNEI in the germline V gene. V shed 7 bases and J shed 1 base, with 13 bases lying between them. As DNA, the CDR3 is TGTGCCAGCACACGGGACTCTTGGAACACTGAAGCTTTCTTT. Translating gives CASTRDSWNTEAFF.

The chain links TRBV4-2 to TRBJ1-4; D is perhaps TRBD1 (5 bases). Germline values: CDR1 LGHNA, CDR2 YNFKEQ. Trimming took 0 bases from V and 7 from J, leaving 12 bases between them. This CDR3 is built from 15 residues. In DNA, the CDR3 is TGTGCCAGCAGCCAAGATTGGACATGGGGTGAAAAACTGTTTTTT. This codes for CASSQDWTWGEKLFF.